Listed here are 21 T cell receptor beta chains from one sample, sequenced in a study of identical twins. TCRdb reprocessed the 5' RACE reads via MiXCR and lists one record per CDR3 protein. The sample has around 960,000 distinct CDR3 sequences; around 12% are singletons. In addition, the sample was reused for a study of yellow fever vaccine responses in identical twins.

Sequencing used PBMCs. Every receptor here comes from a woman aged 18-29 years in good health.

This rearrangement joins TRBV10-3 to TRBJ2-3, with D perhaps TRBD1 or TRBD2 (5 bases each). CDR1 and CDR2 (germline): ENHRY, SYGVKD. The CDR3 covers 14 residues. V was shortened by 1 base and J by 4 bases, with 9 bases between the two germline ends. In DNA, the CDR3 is TGTGCCATCAGTGAGTTCAGGGACGCAGATACGCAGTATTTT. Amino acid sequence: CAISEFRDADTQYF.

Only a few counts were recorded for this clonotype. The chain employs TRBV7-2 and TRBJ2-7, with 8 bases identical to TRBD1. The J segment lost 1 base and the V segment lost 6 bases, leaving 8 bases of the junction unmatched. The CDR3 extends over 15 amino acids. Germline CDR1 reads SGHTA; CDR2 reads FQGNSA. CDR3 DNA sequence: TGTGCCAGCAGGTTGGGACAGGCCTTATCCTACGAGCAGTACTTC. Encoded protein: CASRLGQALSYEQYF.

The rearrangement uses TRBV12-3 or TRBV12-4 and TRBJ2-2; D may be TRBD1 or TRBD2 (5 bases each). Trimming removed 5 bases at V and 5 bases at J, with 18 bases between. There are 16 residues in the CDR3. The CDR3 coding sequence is TGTGCCAGCAGTCTACGTCAGGGACCAAAGACCGGGGAGCTGTTTTTT. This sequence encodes CASSLRQGPKTGELFF.

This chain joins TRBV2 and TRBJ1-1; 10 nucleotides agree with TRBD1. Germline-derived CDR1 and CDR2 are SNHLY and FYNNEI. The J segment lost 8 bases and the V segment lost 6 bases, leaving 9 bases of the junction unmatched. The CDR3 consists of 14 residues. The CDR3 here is CASSDGQGVAEAFF. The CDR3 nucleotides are TGTGCCAGCAGCGACGGACAGGGGGTCGCCGAAGCTTTCTTT.

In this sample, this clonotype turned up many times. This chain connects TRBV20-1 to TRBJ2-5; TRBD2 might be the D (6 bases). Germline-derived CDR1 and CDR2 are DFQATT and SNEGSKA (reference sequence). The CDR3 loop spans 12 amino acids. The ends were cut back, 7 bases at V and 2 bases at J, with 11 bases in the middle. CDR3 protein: CSVEGLQETQYF. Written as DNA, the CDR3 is TGCAGTGTCGAGGGACTTCAAGAGACCCAGTACTTC.

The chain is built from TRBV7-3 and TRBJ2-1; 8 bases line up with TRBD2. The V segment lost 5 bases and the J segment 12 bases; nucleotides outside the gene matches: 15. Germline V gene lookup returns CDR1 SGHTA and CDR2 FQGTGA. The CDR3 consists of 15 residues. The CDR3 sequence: CASSPSREDRDGQFF. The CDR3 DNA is TGTGCCAGCAGCCCCTCGCGGGAGGATAGGGATGGGCAGTTCTTC.

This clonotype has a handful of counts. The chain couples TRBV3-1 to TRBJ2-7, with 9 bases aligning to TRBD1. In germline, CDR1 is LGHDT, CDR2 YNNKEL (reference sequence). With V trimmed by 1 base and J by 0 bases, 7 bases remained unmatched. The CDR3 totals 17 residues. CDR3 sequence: CASSQGLRTGDSYEQYF. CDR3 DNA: TGTGCCAGCAGCCAAGGGCTTCGGACAGGGGACTCCTACGAGCAGTACTTC.

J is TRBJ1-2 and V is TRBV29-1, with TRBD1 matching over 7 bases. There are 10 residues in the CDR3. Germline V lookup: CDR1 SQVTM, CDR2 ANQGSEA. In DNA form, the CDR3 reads TGCGCCGACAGGGAGGATGGCTACACCTTC. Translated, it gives CADREDGYTF.

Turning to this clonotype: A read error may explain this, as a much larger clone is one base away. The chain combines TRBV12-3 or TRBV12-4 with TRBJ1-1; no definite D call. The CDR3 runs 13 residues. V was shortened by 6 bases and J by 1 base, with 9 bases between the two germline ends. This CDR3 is CASSIGENTEAFF. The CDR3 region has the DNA TGTGCCAGCAGCATCGGGGAGAACACTGAAGCTTTCTTT.

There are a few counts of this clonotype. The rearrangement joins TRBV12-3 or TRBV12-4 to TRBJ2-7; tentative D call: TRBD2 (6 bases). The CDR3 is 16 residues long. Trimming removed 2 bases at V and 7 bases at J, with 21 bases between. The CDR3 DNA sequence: TGTGCCAGCAGTTTAACCAAATGGACGGAGGGGCGGGAGCAGTACTTC. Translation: CASSLTKWTEGREQYF.

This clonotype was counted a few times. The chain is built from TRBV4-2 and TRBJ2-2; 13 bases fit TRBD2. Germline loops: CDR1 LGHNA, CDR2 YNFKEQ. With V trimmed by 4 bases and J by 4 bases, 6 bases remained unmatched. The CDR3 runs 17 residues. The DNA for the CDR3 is TGTGCCAGCAGCCCACTAGGACTAGCGGGAGTCACCGGGGAGCTGTTTTTT. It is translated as CASSPLGLAGVTGELFF.

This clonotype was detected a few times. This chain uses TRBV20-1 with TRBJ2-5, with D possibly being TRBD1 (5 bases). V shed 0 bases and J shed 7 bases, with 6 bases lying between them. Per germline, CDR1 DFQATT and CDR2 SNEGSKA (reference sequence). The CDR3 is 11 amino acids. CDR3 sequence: CSAREGLTQYF. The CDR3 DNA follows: TGCAGTGCTAGAGAGGGGCTGACCCAGTACTTC.

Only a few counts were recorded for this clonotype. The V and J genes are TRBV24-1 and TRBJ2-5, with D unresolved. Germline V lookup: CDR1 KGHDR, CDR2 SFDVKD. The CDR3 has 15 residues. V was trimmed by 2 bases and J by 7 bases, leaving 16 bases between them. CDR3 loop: CATSDSFVSFGTQYF. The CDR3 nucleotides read TGTGCCACCAGTGATTCTTTCGTCAGCTTTGGGACCCAGTACTTC.

The CDR3: CASSLVAPWLFF. Written as DNA, the CDR3 is TGCGCCAGCAGCTTGGTTGCTCCGTGGCTGTTTTTT. The chain couples TRBV5-1 to TRBJ2-2; D uncertain. Germline CDR1 reads SGHRS; CDR2 reads YFSETQ. CDR3 length: 12 amino acids. V was clipped by 0 bases and J by 13 bases, with 10 bases between them.

This CDR3 reads CASSLGGFNTEAFF. The CDR3 nucleotides read TGTGCCAGCAGTTTAGGGGGCTTTAACACTGAAGCTTTCTTT. This chain links TRBV12-3 or TRBV12-4 with TRBJ1-1; a weak D match, TRBD1 (5 bases). CDR3 length equals 14 residues. Deletions cut 1 base from V and 2 bases from J, with 8 bases between.

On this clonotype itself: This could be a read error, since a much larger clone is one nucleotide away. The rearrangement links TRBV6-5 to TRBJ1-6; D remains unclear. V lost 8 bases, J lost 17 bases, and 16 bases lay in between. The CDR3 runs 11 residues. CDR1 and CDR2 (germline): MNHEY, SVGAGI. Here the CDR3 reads CASGQHLTVHF. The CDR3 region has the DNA TGTGCCAGCGGTCAACACCTCACGGTCCACTTT.

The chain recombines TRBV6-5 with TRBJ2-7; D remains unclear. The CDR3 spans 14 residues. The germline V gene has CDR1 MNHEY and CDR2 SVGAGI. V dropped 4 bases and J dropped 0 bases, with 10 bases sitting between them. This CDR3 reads CASSSLQSSYEQYF. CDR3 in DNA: TGTGCCAGCAGTTCCCTACAGAGCTCCTACGAGCAGTACTTC.

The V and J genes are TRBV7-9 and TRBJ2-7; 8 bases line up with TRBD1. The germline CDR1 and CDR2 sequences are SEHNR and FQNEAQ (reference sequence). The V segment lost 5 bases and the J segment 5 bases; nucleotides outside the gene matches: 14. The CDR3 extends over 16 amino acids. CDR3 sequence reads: CASSPYPDRGDHEQYF. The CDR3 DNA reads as TGTGCCAGCAGCCCCTACCCTGACAGGGGCGACCACGAGCAGTACTTC.

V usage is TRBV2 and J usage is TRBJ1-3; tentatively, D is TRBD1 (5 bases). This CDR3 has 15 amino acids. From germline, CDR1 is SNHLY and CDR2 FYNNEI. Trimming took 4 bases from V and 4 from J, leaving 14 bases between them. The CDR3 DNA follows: TGTGCCAGCAGTGTTGAGGGGAAGCAGGGAAACACCATATATTTT. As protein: CASSVEGKQGNTIYF.

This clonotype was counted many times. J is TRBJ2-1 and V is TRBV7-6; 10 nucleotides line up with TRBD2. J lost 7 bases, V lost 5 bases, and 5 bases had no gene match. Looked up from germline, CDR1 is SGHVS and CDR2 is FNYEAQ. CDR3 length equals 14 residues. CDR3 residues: CASSTGLAANEQFF. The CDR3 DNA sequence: TGTGCCAGCAGCACCGGACTAGCGGCAAATGAGCAGTTCTTC.

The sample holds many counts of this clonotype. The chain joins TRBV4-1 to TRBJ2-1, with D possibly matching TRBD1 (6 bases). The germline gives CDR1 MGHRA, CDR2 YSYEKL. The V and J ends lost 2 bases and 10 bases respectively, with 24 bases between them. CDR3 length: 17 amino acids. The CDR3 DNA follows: TGCGCCAGCAGCCAATTCGCTTGGGAGAGGGGGATCGGGGAGCAGTTCTTC. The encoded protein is CASSQFAWERGIGEQFF.